This is a list of T cell receptor beta chains from one sample in a study of shared clonotypes between healthy human individuals. Here immunoSEQ multiplex PCR was the method, and the copy in TCRdb shows in-frame clones only, minus some. The data contain approximately 400,000 clones, around 96% of them singletons. The sample comprised memory CD8+ T cells sorted from blood. These receptors all stem from a man aged 25-45 years in good health. CDR3s include the opening cysteine and the closing phenylalanine or tryptophan. The D gene is left open where the match is weak. Expanded clones get a size class; other rows say once, few or many, or leave the size out.

size	V	D	J	CDR3	DNA
NA	TRBV19	TRBD1	TRBJ2-3	CASSPRQGTDTQYF	TGTGCCAGTAGTCCGCGACAGGGTACAGATACGCAGTATTTT
NA	TRBV20-1	NA	TRBJ2-1	CSAGRGEQFF	TGCAGTGCTGGTAGAGGTGAGCAGTTCTTC
NA	TRBV5-6	NA	TRBJ1-2	CASSLGGPFYGYTF	TGTGCCAGCAGCTTGGGGGGTCCGTTCTATGGCTACACCTTC
NA	TRBV11-2	NA	TRBJ1-1	CASSRRALIREGNTEAFF	TGTGCCAGCAGCCGTAGAGCGCTAATCAGGGAAGGTAACACTGAAGCTTTCTTT
NA	TRBV5-1	TRBD2	TRBJ2-7	CASSGEGMGLYEQYF	TGCGCCAGCAGCGGGGAGGGAATGGGCCTCTACGAGCAGTACTTC
NA	TRBV14	TRBD2	TRBJ2-3	CASSQDQRGLGPDTQYF	TGTGCCAGCAGCCAAGATCAGCGGGGTCTCGGCCCAGATACGCAGTATTTT
NA	TRBV27	TRBD2	TRBJ2-7	CASSLNIPSGRHEQYF	TGTGCCAGCAGTTTAAATATCCCTAGCGGGAGACACGAGCAGTACTTC
NA	TRBV7-9	NA	TRBJ1-1	CASSLPDQYKAFF	TGTGCCAGCAGCTTACCCGATCAGTACAAAGCTTTCTTT
NA	TRBV5-1	NA	TRBJ1-2	CASSPSSSGGYTF	TGCGCCAGCAGCCCATCCAGCAGTGGTGGCTACACCTTC
NA	TRBV6-1	NA	TRBJ2-1	CASSEVWGEQFF	TGTGCCAGCAGTGAAGTGTGGGGGGAGCAGTTCTTC
NA	TRBV5-1	NA	TRBJ1-3	CASSLEFGGAGNTIYF	TGCGCCAGCAGCTTGGAGTTCGGGGGGGCTGGAAACACCATATATTTT
NA	TRBV4-1	NA	TRBJ2-5	CASSLETLAPQETQYF	TGCGCCAGCAGCCTCGAAACACTAGCCCCACAAGAGACCCAGTACTTC
NA	TRBV28	TRBD2	TRBJ2-1	CASSLTSGTIQFF	TGTGCCAGCAGTCTAACTAGCGGGACTATACAGTTCTTC
once	TRBV11-3	NA	TRBJ2-2	CASSLDVWIRGENTGELFF	TGTGCCAGCAGCTTAGATGTATGGATCCGGGGTGAGAACACCGGGGAGCTGTTTTTT
NA	TRBV10-2	NA	TRBJ2-7	CATWTDYEQYF	TGCGCCACCTGGACAGACTACGAGCAGTACTTC
NA	TRBV10-3	TRBD1	TRBJ1-2	CAIRLTGGGYTF	TGTGCCATCAGATTAACAGGGGGAGGCTACACCTTC
NA	TRBV27	NA	TRBJ2-2	CASSFDGRNTGELFF	TGTGCCAGCAGTTTCGACGGGAGGAACACCGGGGAGCTGTTTTTT
NA	TRBV10-3	NA	TRBJ2-7	CAISESGGRGYEQYF	TGTGCCATCAGTGAGTCGGGAGGCAGGGGATACGAGCAGTACTTC
NA	TRBV5-1	TRBD2	TRBJ2-7	CASSLVASGSYEQYF	TGCGCCAGCAGCTTGGTGGCTAGCGGGAGTTACGAGCAGTACTTC
NA	TRBV30	NA	TRBJ2-5	CAWSIRGRETQYF	TGTGCCTGGAGTATCAGGGGACGGGAGACCCAGTACTTC
few	TRBV7-9	NA	TRBJ1-2	CASSFYSSYGYTF	TGTGCCAGCAGCTTTTACAGCTCTTATGGCTACACCTTC
NA	TRBV5-1	TRBD1	TRBJ1-1	CASSSQGASTEAFF	TGCGCCAGCAGCTCTCAGGGGGCGAGTACTGAAGCTTTCTTT
NA	TRBV27	NA	TRBJ2-7	CASSFSGTQLSYEQYF	TGTGCCAGCAGTTTCTCCGGGACACAATTATCCTACGAGCAGTACTTC
NA	TRBV6-8	NA	TRBJ1-2	CASRSGGYTF	TGTGCCAGCAGGAGCGGAGGCTACACCTTC
NA	TRBV27	TRBD1	TRBJ1-1	CASSSGTGGFGEAFF	TGTGCCAGCAGTTCCGGGACAGGGGGCTTTGGTGAAGCTTTCTTT
NA	TRBV7-7	TRBD1	TRBJ2-1	CASSFHRGDEQFF	TGTGCTAGCAGCTTTCACAGGGGCGATGAGCAGTTCTTC
NA	TRBV27	TRBD2	TRBJ2-1	CASSPRTSGTSGGIYNEQFF	TGTGCCAGCAGTCCACGGACCTCCGGGACTAGCGGGGGAATCTACAATGAGCAGTTCTTC
once	TRBV5-5	TRBD1	TRBJ1-5	CASTPSPSGGLGPQHF	TGTGCCAGCACCCCCTCGCCCTCAGGGGGCCTAGGGCCCCAGCATTTT
NA	TRBV5-4	NA	TRBJ2-7	CASSFRTGREVDEQYF	TGTGCCAGCAGCTTCAGGACAGGGCGGGAGGTCGACGAGCAGTACTTC
NA	TRBV7-2	TRBD2	TRBJ2-3	CASSKQTSGGTDTQYF	TGTGCCAGCAGCAAGCAGACTAGCGGTGGGACAGATACGCAGTATTTT
NA	TRBV7-8	NA	TRBJ2-2	CASSLEPRSTGELFF	TGTGCCAGCAGCTTAGAGCCGAGGAGCACCGGGGAGCTGTTTTTT
NA	TRBV6-1	NA	TRBJ2-7	CASSDPRGPYEQYF	TGTGCCAGCAGTGATCCGAGAGGGCCCTACGAGCAGTACTTC
NA	TRBV5-1	NA	TRBJ2-1	CASSLEELSYNEQFF	TGCGCCAGCAGCTTGGAAGAGCTCTCCTACAATGAGCAGTTCTTC
NA	TRBV11-2	NA	TRBJ2-7	CASSLDSYEQYF	TGTGCCAGCAGCTTAGACTCCTACGAGCAGTACTTC
NA	TRBV6-1	NA	TRBJ2-5	CASSVSRDTQETQYF	TGTGCCAGCAGTGTGTCCCGGGACACACAAGAGACCCAGTACTTC
NA	TRBV28	NA	TRBJ1-2	CASSLPVEGANYGYTF	TGTGCCAGCAGTTTACCCGTCGAGGGGGCTAACTATGGCTACACCTTC
NA	TRBV6-1	TRBD2	TRBJ2-3	CASTRLAGADTQYF	TGTGCCAGCACGAGGCTAGCGGGAGCAGATACGCAGTATTTT
NA	TRBV11-2	TRBD1	TRBJ1-4	CASSLEDRGILNEKLFF	TGTGCCAGCAGCTTAGAGGACAGGGGGATACTAAATGAAAAACTGTTTTTT
NA	TRBV27	NA	TRBJ1-1	CASSLGQNTEAFF	TGTGCCAGCAGTTTGGGACAAAACACTGAAGCTTTCTTT
NA	TRBV28	NA	TRBJ2-7	CASTPVGGTYEQYF	TGTGCCAGCACCCCGGTAGGGGGTACCTACGAGCAGTACTTC
NA	TRBV10-3	TRBD2	TRBJ2-2	CAISESPGLATSNTGELFF	TGTGCCATCAGTGAGTCCCCGGGACTAGCAACATCCAACACCGGGGAGCTGTTTTTT
once	TRBV19	NA	TRBJ1-5	CASSHRGDQPQHF	TGTGCCAGTAGCCATAGGGGGGATCAGCCCCAGCATTTT